These 10 T cell receptor beta chains came from one sample sequenced in a study of cytomegalovirus exposure and HLA in healthy donors. PCR involved 60 Vbeta and 13 Jbeta primers. The protocol was immunoSEQ multiplex PCR, while the TCRdb copy is restricted to in-frame clones and leaves out a portion. The repertoire holds fewer than 200,000 clones, with roughly 78% as singletons. The sequenced sample consisted of PBMCs. All receptors come from a man in his forties or fifties in good health and CMV-seropositive.

The rearrangement uses TRBV18 and TRBJ1-2, with D tentatively TRBD1 (6 bases). The CDR3 sequence is 15 residues long. Trimming removed 2 bases from V and 5 bases from J, with 15 bases in between. The germline V gene has CDR1 KGHSH and CDR2 LQKENI. CDR3: CASSPDRSSLYGYTF. The CDR3 region has the DNA TGTGCCAGCTCACCAGACAGGAGCTCTCTATATGGCTACACCTTC.

The chain carries TRBV25-1 and TRBJ1-1, with 8 nucleotides matching TRBD1. Germline V gene data show CDR1 as MGHDK and CDR2 as SYGVNS. This CDR3 has 14 residues. J lost 11 bases, V lost 3 bases, and 11 bases had no gene match. The CDR3 spells CASSDPGTGQQAFF. The CDR3, as DNA: TGTGCCAGCAGTGATCCCGGGACAGGTCAACAGGCTTTCTTT. The variable domain in full, completed from reference TRBV25-1 and TRBJ1-1, reads EADIYQTPRYLVIGTGKKITLECSQTMGHDKMYWYQQDPGMELHLIHYSYGVNSTEKGDLSSESTVSRIRTEHFPLTLESARPSHTSQYLCASSDPGTGQQAFFGQGTRLTVV.

The DNA of the CDR3 is TGTGCCAGCAGCTCCACGTCCGGGACAGGGGACCAAAACATTCAGTACTTC. This gives the protein CASSSTSGTGDQNIQYF. This chain joins TRBV7-9 and TRBJ2-4; 10 positions match TRBD1. Germline CDR1 is SEHNR and CDR2 is FQNEAQ (reference sequence). This CDR3 is 17 amino acids long. V lost 4 bases to trimming and J lost 5 bases; unmatched junction nucleotides: 11.

V is TRBV6-5 and J is TRBJ1-2; 10 bases align to TRBD1. After removal of 4 bases from V and 3 bases from J, the junction contained 5 bases not matched to a gene. Germline V gene data show CDR1 as MNHEY and CDR2 as SVGAGI. CDR3 length: 15 amino acids. The CDR3 spells CASSFRQGAYYGYTF. DNA for the CDR3: TGTGCCAGCAGTTTCCGACAGGGGGCCTACTATGGCTACACCTTC.

V is TRBV4-1 and J is TRBJ2-2; the match to TRBD2 covers 8 bases. Germline V lookup: CDR1 MGHRA, CDR2 YSYEKL. Germline trimming cut 0 bases from V and 4 bases from J; bases unmatched to any gene: 7. The CDR3 length is 17 residues. The CDR3 DNA is TGCGCCAGCAGCCAAGAAGGGGCCGGGGGGGCCACCGGGGAGCTGTTTTTT. Its protein is CASSQEGAGGATGELFF.

The chain carries TRBV4-1 and TRBJ2-3; 9 bases line up with TRBD1. This CDR3 has 17 amino acids. Losses at the gene ends were 7 bases for V and 2 bases for J; bases not matched to a gene: 13. Germline V gene data show CDR1 as MGHRA and CDR2 as YSYEKL. The CDR3 region is CASMGDRDRLDTDTQYF. CDR3 DNA sequence: TGCGCCAGCATGGGGGACAGGGACCGACTGGACACAGATACGCAGTATTTT.

This rearrangement joins TRBV6-6 to TRBJ1-6; D might be TRBD1 (5 bases). Germline loops: CDR1 MNHNY, CDR2 SVGAGI (reference sequence). This CDR3 region has 14 residues. V was clipped by 4 bases and J by 5 bases, with 9 bases between them. DNA of the CDR3: TGTGCCAGCAGTTTAGTAGGGGATAATTCACCCCTCCACTTT. It encodes CASSLVGDNSPLHF.

The rearrangement joins TRBV18 to TRBJ2-2; TRBD1 is a possible D gene (5 bases). The CDR3 has 15 amino acids. The V end was cut by 2 bases, the J end by 2 bases, with 9 bases between. The germline CDR1 and CDR2 sequences are KGHSH and LQKENI. The CDR3 DNA sequence: TGTGCCAGCTCACCAGGACACACTAACACCGGGGAGCTGTTTTTT. Translated: CASSPGHTNTGELFF.

In this sample, this clone turned up a few times. The chain combines TRBV27 with TRBJ1-6, with D perhaps TRBD1 (5 bases). Looked up from germline, CDR1 is MNHEY and CDR2 is SMNVEV (reference sequence). CDR3 length equals 14 residues. V lost 3 bases and J lost 7, with 10 bases in between. The CDR3 DNA is TGTGCCAGCAGTTTCCCAGGGAACAATTCACCCCTCCACTTT. Its protein is CASSFPGNNSPLHF.

The CDR3 nucleotides are TGTGCCAGCAGCTTAGCAGGGGCCAATCAGCCCCAGCATTTT. This codes for CASSLAGANQPQHF. The rearrangement joins TRBV7-9 to TRBJ1-5, with D tentatively TRBD1 (5 bases). Per germline, CDR1 SEHNR and CDR2 FQNEAQ (reference sequence). The CDR3 is 14 amino acids. Trimming left V 0 bases short and J 3 bases short, with 6 bases between.